This T cell receptor beta chain stems from a study of low-dose radiotherapy and immunotherapy resistance in tumors. For the study at large: Cohort 1 was treated with 0.5 Gy per fraction at 2-week intervals, amounting to 6.5 Gy overall.

TRAV- and TRBV-specific primers primed first-strand cDNA, covering alpha and beta chains. TCR amplification ran roughly 20 PCR cycles using constant-region and V-primer adapter primers. Each CDR3 protein is one row after TCRdb ran MiXCR on the reads. This sample has 100,000 or so distinct CDR3 sequences, with under 25% found just once. The table lists this clonotype with many counts. Time point: after trial treatment. The treatment denotes: LDRT plus nivolumab, ipilimumab, low-dose cyclophosphamide and aspirin (RACIN trial). The donors' treatment consisted of nivolumab, ipilimumab, aspirin, low-dose cyclophosphamide and low-dose radiotherapy. The V gene's germline CDR1 is KGHSH and CDR2 LQKENI. There are 15 residues in the CDR3. The V end lost 4 bases, the J end lost 1 base, and 13 bases lay between the germline ends.

The TCR sequence derives from a male donor with prostate cancer. The sample consisted of PBMCs, taken after low-dose radiotherapy plus immunotherapy. The J gene is TRBJ1-2, the V gene TRBV18; no definite D call. CDR3 protein: CASSQSISYNYGYTF. The DNA for the CDR3 is TGTGCCAGCTCACAATCAATCTCTTATAACTATGGCTACACCTTC.